These 17 T cell receptor beta chains were sequenced from one sample in a study of identical twins. Each CDR3 protein gets one entry after TCRdb re-called the 5' RACE reads with MiXCR. The sample contains about 190,000 distinct CDR3 sequences, roughly 15% of which appear only once. The sample was also linked to a second study, of T cells expressing NK-cell markers.

What was sequenced was CD8+ T cells sorted from blood. The receptors were gathered from a woman aged 18 to 35 in good health.

This sequence joins TRBV11-2 and TRBJ2-1; D perhaps matches TRBD1 (5 bases). V lost 3 bases and J lost 0, with 9 bases in between. CDR1 is SGHAT, CDR2 FQNNGV, per germline. The CDR3 has 15 residues. For the CDR3, the DNA is TGTGCCAGCAGCTTCACAGGACGCTCCTACAATGAGCAGTTCTTC. Translating gives CASSFTGRSYNEQFF. Complete variable domain (other parts from reference TRBV11-2 and TRBJ2-1): EAGVAQSPRYKIIEKRQSVAFWCNPISGHATLYWYQQILGQGPKLLIQFQNNGVVDDSQLPKDRFSAERLKGVDSTLKIQPAKLEDSAVYLCASSFTGRSYNEQFFGPGTRLTVL.

In this sample, this clonotype turned up a few times. V usage is TRBV5-1 and J usage is TRBJ2-5, with 8 positions matching TRBD2. The CDR3 is 17 amino acids. Germline-derived CDR1 and CDR2 are SGHRS and YFSETQ. V shed 3 bases, J shed 5 bases, and the junction held 15 bases outside the gene matches. The CDR3 DNA reads TGCGCCAGCAGCTGGGGAGGGACTAGTCCAAACCGGGAGACCCAGTACTTC. Its translation: CASSWGGTSPNRETQYF.

This clonotype was seen many times. The V gene is TRBV6-1, the J gene TRBJ2-1, with 10 bases matching TRBD2. CDR3 length: 15 amino acids. V lost 5 bases, J lost 3 bases, and 4 bases stayed unmatched. Germline CDR1 and CDR2: MNHNS and SASEGT. CDR3 sequence (DNA): TGTGCCAGCAGTCTAAGCGGGGGGGGCTACAATGAGCAGTTCTTC. This translates into CASSLSGGGYNEQFF.

This clonotype has more than one count but fewer than ten. This chain uses TRBV20-1 with TRBJ2-4; 9 nucleotides match TRBD2. The junction had 9 bases not matched to a gene; V was cut back by 0 bases and J by 3 bases. Germline loops: CDR1 DFQATT, CDR2 SNEGSKA (reference sequence). The CDR3 runs to 17 residues. Here the CDR3 DNA reads TGCAGTGCTAGAGATGCAGCGGGAGGATGGGTCAAAAACATTCAGTACTTC. It codes for CSARDAAGGWVKNIQYF.

The table lists this clonotype with a few counts. The gene calls are TRBV19 and TRBJ1-1; D is undetermined. Trimming left V 3 bases short and J 11 bases short, with 19 bases between. CDR3 length equals 14 residues. The germline V gene encodes CDR1 LNHDA and CDR2 SQIVND (reference sequence). This CDR3 is CASSMSWPIVGAFF. CDR3 sequence (DNA): TGTGCCAGTAGTATGAGCTGGCCCATTGTTGGGGCTTTCTTT.

The V gene is TRBV4-1, the J gene TRBJ1-1; D call uncertain. CDR1 is MGHRA and CDR2 is YSYEKL in the germline V gene. CDR3 length: 16 amino acids. Trimming pared 4 bases from V and 4 bases from J, leaving 19 bases between. CDR3 sequence reads: CASSPVGGGFGTEAFF. For the CDR3, the DNA is TGCGCCAGCAGCCCCGTGGGAGGCGGGTTCGGCACTGAAGCTTTCTTT.

The chain is built from TRBV2 and TRBJ2-5, with a weak D call TRBD2 (7 bases). Deletions cut 7 bases from V and 0 bases from J, with 18 bases between. The V gene's germline CDR1 is SNHLY and CDR2 FYNNEI. This CDR3 spans 16 amino acids. CDR3 loop: CASTLGGGRYQETQYF. CDR3 bases: TGTGCCAGCACACTGGGGGGGGGCCGGTACCAAGAGACCCAGTACTTC.

This clonotype was counted a few times. The chain employs TRBV4-2 and TRBJ2-5; 7 bases are shared with TRBD2. The CDR3 consists of 14 residues. V was clipped by 8 bases and J by 0 bases; unmatched bases: 6. CDR1 is LGHNA, CDR2 YNFKEQ, per germline. CDR3 nucleotides: TGTGCCAGCGGGGAGGGGAGACACCAAGAGACCCAGTACTTC. Translation gives CASGEGRHQETQYF.

The chain recombines TRBV7-9 with TRBJ2-7, with TRBD1 matching over 7 bases. There are 15 residues in the CDR3. The V segment lost 4 bases and the J segment 2 bases; nucleotides outside the gene matches: 8. CDR1 is SEHNR and CDR2 is FQNEAQ in the germline V gene (reference sequence). The CDR3 protein is CASSSQRTGTYEQYF. The CDR3 bases are TGTGCCAGCAGCTCCCAACGGACAGGAACCTACGAGCAGTACTTC.

This clonotype turned up a few times. The rearrangement links TRBV29-1 to TRBJ2-4; 8 nucleotides agree with TRBD1. Germline CDR1 reads SQVTM; CDR2 reads ANQGSEA. After removal of 6 bases from V and 6 bases from J, the junction contained 7 bases not matched to a gene. The CDR3 covers 13 residues. The CDR3 spells CSVSTGDGNIQYF. In nucleotides, the CDR3 is TGCAGCGTCTCGACAGGGGACGGAAACATTCAGTACTTC.

The chain uses TRBV20-1 and TRBJ1-1; D is uncertain. This CDR3 contains 12 residues. With 4 bases removed from V and 4 bases from J, the gap between germline ends came to 10 bases. Germline CDR1 is DFQATT and CDR2 is SNEGSKA (reference sequence). Here the CDR3 reads CSATGVTTEAFF. CDR3 DNA sequence: TGCAGTGCTACAGGAGTGACCACTGAAGCTTTCTTT.

This clonotype was picked up many times. The chain links TRBV7-9 to TRBJ1-5, with no clear D. The CDR3 has 14 amino acids. Germline CDR1 reads SEHNR; CDR2 reads FQNEAQ (reference sequence). The germline V and J ends were trimmed by 8 bases and 3 bases, with 14 bases remaining between them. Here the CDR3 DNA reads TGTGCCAGCGGGCAGTCCGAATTCAATCAGCCCCAGCATTTT. This encodes CASGQSEFNQPQHF.

This clonotype was seen a few times. The chain links TRBV5-1 to TRBJ2-3; 8 bases fit TRBD2. Germline V gene data show CDR1 as SGHRS and CDR2 as YFSETQ. CDR3 length equals 16 residues. The trim removed 1 base at V and 0 bases at J, leaving 4 bases unmatched. This CDR3 is CASSLSVAGSTDTQYF. The CDR3 region has the DNA TGCGCCAGCAGCTTGTCGGTAGCGGGAAGCACAGATACGCAGTATTTT.

The sample holds a few counts of this clonotype. The V call is TRBV15, the J call TRBJ2-1; possibly TRBD1 or TRBD2 for D (7 bases each). The germline V and J ends were trimmed by 5 bases and 2 bases, with 16 bases remaining between them. Looked up from germline, CDR1 is LNHNV and CDR2 is YYDKDF (reference sequence). The CDR3 runs to 16 residues. CDR3 DNA: TGTGCCACCAGCTCAGGGGGGGCCAGCGCCTACAATGAGCAGTTCTTC. Amino acid sequence: CATSSGGASAYNEQFF.

This clonotype appeared a few times. The V call is TRBV2, the J call TRBJ1-1; no clear D gene. V lost 6 bases and J 3 bases, leaving 2 bases between the germline ends. Germline V CDR1 and CDR2: SNHLY, FYNNEI. This CDR3 comprises 10 residues. The DNA of the CDR3 is TGTGCCAGCAGGGACACTGAAGCTTTCTTT. This gives the protein CASRDTEAFF.

This clonotype was seen repeatedly, ten times or more. In DNA, the CDR3 is TGTGCCAGCAGTGACTCGGACACCGGGGAGCTGTTTTTT. This translates into CASSDSDTGELFF. This chain joins TRBV6-4 and TRBJ2-2; D gene ambiguous. The CDR3 runs to 13 residues. Germline V gene sequence: CDR1 MRHNA, CDR2 SNTAGT. Trimming removed 0 bases from V and 3 bases from J, with 2 bases in between.

The sample holds a few counts of this clonotype. The chain couples TRBV7-2 to TRBJ2-1, with 14 bases fitting TRBD2. The trim removed 0 bases at V and 1 base at J, leaving 8 bases unmatched. The CDR3 has 20 residues. The germline V gene has CDR1 SGHTA and CDR2 FQGNSA. The CDR3 spells CASSLALGTSGRGSYNEQFF. CDR3 bases: TGTGCCAGCAGCTTAGCCCTCGGGACTAGCGGGAGAGGGTCCTACAATGAGCAGTTCTTC.